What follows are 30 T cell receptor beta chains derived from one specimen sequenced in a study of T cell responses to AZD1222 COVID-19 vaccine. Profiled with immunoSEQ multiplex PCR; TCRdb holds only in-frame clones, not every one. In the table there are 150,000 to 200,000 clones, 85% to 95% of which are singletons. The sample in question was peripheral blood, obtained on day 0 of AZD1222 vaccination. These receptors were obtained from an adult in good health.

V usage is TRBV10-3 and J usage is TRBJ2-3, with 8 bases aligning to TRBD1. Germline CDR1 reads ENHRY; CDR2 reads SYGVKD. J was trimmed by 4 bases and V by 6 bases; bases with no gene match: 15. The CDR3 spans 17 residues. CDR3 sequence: CAIRDFGTGGGADTQYF. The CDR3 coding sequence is TGTGCCATCAGGGACTTCGGCACAGGGGGAGGAGCAGATACGCAGTATTTT.

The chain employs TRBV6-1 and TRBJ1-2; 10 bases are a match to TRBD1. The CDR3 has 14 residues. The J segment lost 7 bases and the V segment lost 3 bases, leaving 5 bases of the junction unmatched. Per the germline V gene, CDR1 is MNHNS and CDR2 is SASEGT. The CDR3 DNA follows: TGTGCCAGCAGTGAGGGGACAGGGGACATTGGCTACACCTTC. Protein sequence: CASSEGTGDIGYTF.

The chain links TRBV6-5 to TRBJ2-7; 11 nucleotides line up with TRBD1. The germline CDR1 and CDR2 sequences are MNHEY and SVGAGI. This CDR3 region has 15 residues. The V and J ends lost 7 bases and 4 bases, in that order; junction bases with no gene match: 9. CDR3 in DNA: TGTGCCAGCAACTCAGGGACAGGGGGTTCGTACGAGCAGTACTTC. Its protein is CASNSGTGGSYEQYF.

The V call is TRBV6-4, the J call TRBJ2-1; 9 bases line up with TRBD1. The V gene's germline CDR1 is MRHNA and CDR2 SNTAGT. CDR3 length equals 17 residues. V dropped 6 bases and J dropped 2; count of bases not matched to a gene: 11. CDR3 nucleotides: TGTGCCAGCAGCCCCTGGGGAGACAGGGGGACCTACAATGAGCAGTTCTTC. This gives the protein CASSPWGDRGTYNEQFF.

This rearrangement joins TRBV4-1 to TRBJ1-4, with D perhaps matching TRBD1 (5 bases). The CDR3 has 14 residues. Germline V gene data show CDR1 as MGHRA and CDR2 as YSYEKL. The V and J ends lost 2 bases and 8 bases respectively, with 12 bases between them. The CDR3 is CASSQPGPGEKLFF. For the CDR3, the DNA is TGCGCCAGCAGCCAACCGGGACCGGGCGAAAAACTGTTTTTT.

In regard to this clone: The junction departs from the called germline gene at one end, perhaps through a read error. CDR3 DNA: TGTGCCAGTAGTCGGCAGTTCCCAATATTGGGGACCTCCGCCTTC. This encodes CASSRQFPILGTSAF. The V and J genes are TRBV19 and TRBJ1-2; D perhaps matches TRBD1 (5 bases). Germline CDR1 LNHDA, CDR2 SQIVND (reference sequence). This CDR3 has 15 residues.

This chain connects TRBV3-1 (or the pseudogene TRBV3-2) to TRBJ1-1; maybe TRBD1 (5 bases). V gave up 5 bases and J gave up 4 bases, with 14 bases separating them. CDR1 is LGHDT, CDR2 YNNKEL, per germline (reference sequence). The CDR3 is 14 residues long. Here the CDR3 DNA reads TGTGCCAGCAGCTCCACGGTAGGGGCCACTGAAGCTTTCTTT. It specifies CASSSTVGATEAFF.

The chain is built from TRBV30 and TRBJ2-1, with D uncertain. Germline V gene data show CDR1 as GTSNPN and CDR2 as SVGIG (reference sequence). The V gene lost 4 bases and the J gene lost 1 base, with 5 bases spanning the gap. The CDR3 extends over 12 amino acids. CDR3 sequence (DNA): TGTGCCTGGAAGAAATCCTACAATGAGCAGTTCTTC. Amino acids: CAWKKSYNEQFF.

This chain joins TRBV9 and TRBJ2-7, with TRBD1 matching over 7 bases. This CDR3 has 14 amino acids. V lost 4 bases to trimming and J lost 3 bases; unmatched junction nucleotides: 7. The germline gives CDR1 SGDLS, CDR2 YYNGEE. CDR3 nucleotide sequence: TGTGCCAGCAGCAACAGGGGTGGGGACTACGAGCAGTACTTC. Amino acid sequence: CASSNRGGDYEQYF.

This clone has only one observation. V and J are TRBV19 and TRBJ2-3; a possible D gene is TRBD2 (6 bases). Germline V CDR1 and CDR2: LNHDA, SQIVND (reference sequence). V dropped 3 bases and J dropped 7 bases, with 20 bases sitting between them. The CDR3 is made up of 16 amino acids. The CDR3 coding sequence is TGTGCCAGTAGTATCACCGGGGAGGTCCCCAGCAATACGCAGTATTTT. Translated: CASSITGEVPSNTQYF.

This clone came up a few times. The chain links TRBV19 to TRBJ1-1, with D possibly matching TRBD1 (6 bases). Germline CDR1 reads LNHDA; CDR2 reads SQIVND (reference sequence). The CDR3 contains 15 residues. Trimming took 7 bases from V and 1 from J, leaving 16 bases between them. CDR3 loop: CASKLGDTTNTEAFF. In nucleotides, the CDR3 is TGTGCCAGTAAACTTGGGGACACTACGAACACTGAAGCTTTCTTT. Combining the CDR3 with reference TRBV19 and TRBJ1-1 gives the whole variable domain DGGITQSPKYLFRKEGQNVTLSCEQNLNHDAMYWYRQDPGQGLRLIYYSQIVNDFQKGDIAEGYSVSREKKESFPLTVTSAQKNPTAFYLCASKLGDTTNTEAFFGQGTRLTVV.

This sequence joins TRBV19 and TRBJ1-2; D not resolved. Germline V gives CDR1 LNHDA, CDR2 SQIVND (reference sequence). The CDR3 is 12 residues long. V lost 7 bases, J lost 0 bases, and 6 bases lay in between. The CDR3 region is CASMVSNYGYTF. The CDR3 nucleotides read TGTGCCAGTATGGTATCTAACTATGGCTACACCTTC. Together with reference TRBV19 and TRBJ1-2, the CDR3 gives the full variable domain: DGGITQSPKYLFRKEGQNVTLSCEQNLNHDAMYWYRQDPGQGLRLIYYSQIVNDFQKGDIAEGYSVSREKKESFPLTVTSAQKNPTAFYLCASMVSNYGYTFGSGTRLTVV.

The CDR3 region has the DNA TGTGCCAGCAGTAAGACAGGGGGCACTGAAGCTTTCTTT. Residues: CASSKTGGTEAFF. V and J are TRBV6-6 and TRBJ1-1; 9 bases are a match to TRBD1. Germline values: CDR1 MNHNY, CDR2 SVGAGI (reference sequence). CDR3 size: 13 residues. V lost 5 bases to trimming and J lost 4 bases; unmatched junction nucleotides: 2.

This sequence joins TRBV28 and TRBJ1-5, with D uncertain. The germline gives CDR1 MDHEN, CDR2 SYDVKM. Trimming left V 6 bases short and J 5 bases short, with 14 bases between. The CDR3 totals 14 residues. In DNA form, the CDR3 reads TGTGCCAGCAGCCTGAGGAGTCCCTATCAGCCCCAGCATTTT. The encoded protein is CASSLRSPYQPQHF.

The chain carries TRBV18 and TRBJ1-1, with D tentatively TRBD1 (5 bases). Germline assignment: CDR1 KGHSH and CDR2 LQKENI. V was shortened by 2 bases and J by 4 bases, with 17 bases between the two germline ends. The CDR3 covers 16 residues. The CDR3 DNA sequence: TGTGCCAGCTCACCAGGAGAGGGGCCGGGGAGCACTGAAGCTTTCTTT. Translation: CASSPGEGPGSTEAFF.

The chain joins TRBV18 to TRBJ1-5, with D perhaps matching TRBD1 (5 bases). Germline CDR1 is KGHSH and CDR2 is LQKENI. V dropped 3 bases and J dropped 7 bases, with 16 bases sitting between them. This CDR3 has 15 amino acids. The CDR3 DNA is TGTGCCAGCTCACCCGATGGCCTTGGGGACCAGCCCCAGCATTTT. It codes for CASSPDGLGDQPQHF.

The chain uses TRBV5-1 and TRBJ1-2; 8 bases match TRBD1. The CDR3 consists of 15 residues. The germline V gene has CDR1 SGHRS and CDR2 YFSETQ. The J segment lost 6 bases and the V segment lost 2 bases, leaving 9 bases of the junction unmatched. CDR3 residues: CASSFGDRHSNGYTF. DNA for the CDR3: TGCGCCAGCAGCTTTGGGGACAGGCACAGCAATGGCTACACCTTC. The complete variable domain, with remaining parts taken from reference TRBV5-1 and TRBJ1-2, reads KAGVTQTPRYLIKTRGQQVTLSCSPISGHRSVSWYQQTPGQGLQFLFEYFSETQRNKGNFPGRFSGRQFSNSRSEMNVSTLELGDSALYLCASSFGDRHSNGYTFGSGTRLTVV.

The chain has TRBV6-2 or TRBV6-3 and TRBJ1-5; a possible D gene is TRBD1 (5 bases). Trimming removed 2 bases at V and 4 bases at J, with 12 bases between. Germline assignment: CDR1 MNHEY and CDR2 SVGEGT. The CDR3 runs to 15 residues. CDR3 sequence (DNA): TGTGCCAGCAGTTACCCAGGGAGCAGTAATCAGCCCCAGCATTTT. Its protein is CASSYPGSSNQPQHF.

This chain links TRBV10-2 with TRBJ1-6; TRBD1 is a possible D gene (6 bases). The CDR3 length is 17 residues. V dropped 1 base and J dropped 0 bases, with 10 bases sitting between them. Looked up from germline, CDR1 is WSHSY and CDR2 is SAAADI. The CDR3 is CASSEWGPSSYNSPLHF. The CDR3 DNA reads TGCGCCAGCAGTGAGTGGGGGCCGAGCTCCTATAATTCACCCCTCCACTTT.

The CDR3 loop is CASSLGGSEKLFF. CDR3 sequence (DNA): TGTGCCAGCAGCTTGGGGGGTAGTGAAAAACTGTTTTTT. This chain uses TRBV7-6 with TRBJ1-4; D may be TRBD1 (5 bases). Trimming cost V 3 bases and J 7 bases, with 9 bases left between them. CDR3 length: 13 residues. Germline V CDR1 and CDR2: SGHVS, FNYEAQ.

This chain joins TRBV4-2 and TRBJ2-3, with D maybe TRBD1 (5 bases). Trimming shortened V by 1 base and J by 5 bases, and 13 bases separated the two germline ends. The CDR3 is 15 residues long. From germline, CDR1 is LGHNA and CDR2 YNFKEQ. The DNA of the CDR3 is TGTGCCAGCAGCCAAGGTCAGGGAAAAAGAGATACGCAGTATTTT. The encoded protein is CASSQGQGKRDTQYF.

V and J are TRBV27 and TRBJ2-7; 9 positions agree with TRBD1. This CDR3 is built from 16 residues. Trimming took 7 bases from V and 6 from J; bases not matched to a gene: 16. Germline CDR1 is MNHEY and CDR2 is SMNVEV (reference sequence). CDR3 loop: CASTAALGQGKREQYF. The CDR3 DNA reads TGTGCCAGCACCGCGGCTCTGGGACAGGGAAAACGCGAGCAGTACTTC.

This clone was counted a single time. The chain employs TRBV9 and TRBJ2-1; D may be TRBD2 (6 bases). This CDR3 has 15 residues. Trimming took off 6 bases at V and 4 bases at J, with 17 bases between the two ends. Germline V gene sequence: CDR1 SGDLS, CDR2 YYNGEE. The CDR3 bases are TGTGCCAGCATATTCGGCGGGGCTCCTTACAATGAGCAGTTCTTC. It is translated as CASIFGGAPYNEQFF.

The CDR3 loop is CATSRNSGANVLTF. CDR3 DNA: TGTGCCACCAGCCGAAACTCTGGGGCCAACGTCCTGACTTTC. This rearrangement joins TRBV24-1 to TRBJ2-6; D is ambiguous. The CDR3 consists of 14 residues. The germline CDR1 and CDR2 sequences are KGHDR and SFDVKD. V lost 7 bases, J lost 0 bases, and 6 bases lay in between.

Here the CDR3 reads CASGSDRPGQGYQPQHF. DNA of the CDR3: TGTGCTAGTGGTTCCGACCGGCCGGGACAGGGCTATCAGCCCCAGCATTTT. V and J are TRBV12-5 and TRBJ1-5, with 9 bases that match TRBD1. Germline values: CDR1 LGHNT, CDR2 FRNRAP. The V and J ends lost 4 bases and 5 bases, in that order; junction bases with no gene match: 12. The CDR3 extends over 17 amino acids.

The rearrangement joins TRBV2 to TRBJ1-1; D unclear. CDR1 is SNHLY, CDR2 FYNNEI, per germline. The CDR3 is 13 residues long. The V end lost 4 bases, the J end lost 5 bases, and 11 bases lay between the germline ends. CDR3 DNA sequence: TGTGCCAGCAGTGCCAGTCGGGTAACTGAAGCTTTCTTT. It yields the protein CASSASRVTEAFF.

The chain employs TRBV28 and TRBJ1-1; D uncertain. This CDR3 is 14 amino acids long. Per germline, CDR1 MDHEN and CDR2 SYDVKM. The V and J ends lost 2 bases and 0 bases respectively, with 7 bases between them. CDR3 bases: TGTGCCAGCAGTTTACAGGTTATGAACACTGAAGCTTTCTTT. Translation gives CASSLQVMNTEAFF. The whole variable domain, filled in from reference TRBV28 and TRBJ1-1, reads DVKVTQSSRYLVKRTGEKVFLECVQDMDHENMFWYRQDPGLGLRLIYFSYDVKMKEKGDIPEGYSVSREKKERFSLILESASTNQTSMYLCASSLQVMNTEAFFGQGTRLTVV.

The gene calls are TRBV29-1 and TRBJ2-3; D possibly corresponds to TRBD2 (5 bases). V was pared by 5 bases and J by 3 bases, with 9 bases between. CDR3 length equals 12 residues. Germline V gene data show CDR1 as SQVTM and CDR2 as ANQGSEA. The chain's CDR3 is CSVCEGTDTQYF. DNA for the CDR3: TGCAGCGTTTGTGAGGGTACAGATACGCAGTATTTT.

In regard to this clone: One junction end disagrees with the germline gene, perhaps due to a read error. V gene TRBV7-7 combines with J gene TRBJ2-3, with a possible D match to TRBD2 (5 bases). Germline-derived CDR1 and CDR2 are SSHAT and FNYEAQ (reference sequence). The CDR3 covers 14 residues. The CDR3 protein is CASSLATNTDTQYF. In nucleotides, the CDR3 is TGTGCCAGCAGCCTAGCTACTAACACAGATACGCAGTATTTT.

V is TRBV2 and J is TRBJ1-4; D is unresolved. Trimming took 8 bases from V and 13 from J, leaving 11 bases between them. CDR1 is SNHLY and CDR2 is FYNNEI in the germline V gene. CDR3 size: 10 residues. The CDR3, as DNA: TGTGCCAGCGCCGAGCCCGGACTGTTTTTT. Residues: CASAEPGLFF.